This TCR beta chain originates from a study of cytomegalovirus exposure and HLA in healthy donors. Primers: 60 Vbeta forward and 13 Jbeta reverse. Profiled with immunoSEQ multiplex PCR; TCRdb holds only in-frame clones, not every one. Its listing shows just under 80,000 clones. With respect to this clone: Its target is unknown.

The study's findings and limits: Reported results showed that the classifier diagnosed cytomegalovirus status with high specificity and sensitivity. Among immune exposure information, only CMV serostatus was available.

Germline CDR1 SGHRS, CDR2 YFSETQ. V lost 0 bases to trimming and J lost 4 bases, with 10 bases between them. This CDR3 is built from 14 residues. The source of this sequence is a man between 18 and 29 years old in good health and CMV-seropositive. The gene calls are TRBV5-1 and TRBJ1-1; D possibly corresponds to TRBD1 (6 bases). The source material was PBMCs. The CDR3 DNA is TGCGCCAGCAGCTTGGACACAGGGAGCACTGAAGCTTTCTTT. This sequence encodes CASSLDTGSTEAFF.